What follows describes a single T cell receptor beta chain. The antigen it recognizes is unknown. No clone much larger than this one lies a single base away; base qualities are absent. This entry comes from a study of T cell responses to AZD1222 COVID-19 vaccine (dated by TCRdb to 2020 to 2022). At the level of the whole study: AZD1222 recipients given second doses at about 4 weeks or at about 12 weeks were pooled, since spike-specific TCR depth and breadth were not found to differ between the two schedules. TCR sequencing covered 233 trial participants: 200 to 210 given two doses of AZD1222 and 26 given two doses of MenACWY control vaccine. Enrollment into the trials was organized by age into subgroups of 18-55, 56-69 and 70-plus years, and those subgroups contained roughly 150, 30 and 60 TCR-sequenced participants, respectively. Summary of the overall study and its limitations: Conclusions about previously exposed vaccinees are limited, since just five or six AZD1222 recipients were seropositive for SARS-CoV-2 at baseline. Because no day 14 peak-response samples were available, repertoires were characterized only after the peak T cell response. In the small 56-69-year group, the increase in depth fell short of significance, most likely because of low power. After two AZD1222 doses, spike-specific TCR breadth and depth were significantly higher than at day 0 and than in MenACWY recipients. Reportedly, almost half of the unique spike-specific TCRs recognized epitopes lying outside the regions that are mutated in the B.1.351 and B.1.1.7 variants. Participants were mostly white British and included more females than males, and it was suggested by the authors that clonal diversity may have been underestimated. Vaccine-associated CD4 TCRs spanned the whole spike protein, with dominant responses in regions 160-218 and 743-854.

The junction shows trimming of 3 bases on V and 1 base on J, and the gene matches do not reach 6 bases of it. The germline V gene provides CDR1 KGHSH and CDR2 LQKENI. The CDR3 contains 16 residues, cysteine and phenylalanine counted. Just the 48-base CDR3 DNA is kept, in frame starting at base 1. According to the study, the label for this sample's time point signals: baseline before first vaccination. The vaccinee samples were drawn from two UK trials, COV001 and COV002, one of which was a single-blind randomized controlled phase 2/3 trial testing AZD1222 (ChAdOx1 nCoV-19) in healthy adults. For TCRbeta chain sequencing, PBMC samples were collected from trial participants at day 0 and at day 28 after the second dose. The CDR3 regions of human TCRbeta chains were subjected to immunosequencing. The original methods were these. Repertoire TCRs were matched against a reference library of SARS-CoV-2-specific TCRs generated with the MIRA antigen-specificity platform. Breadth was defined as the fraction of unique TCRs that were SARS-CoV-2-associated, and depth was defined as the fraction of total T cells that were SARS-CoV-2-associated. Using the MIRA data, each spike-specific TCR was mapped to the spike region that the TCR reacts to and placed in a CD4 or CD8 class. Log10-transformed breadth and depth values were compared by one-way ANOVA with Sidak's multiple comparisons tests. TCRdb re-hosts the immuneACCESS table, in-frame sequences only. Its copies lack some clones; in the studies checked, an unresolved V gene accounts for under half of them, and the cause for the rest is not known. Clonal size and the V and J genes are those of that table, whereas D and trimming came from the DNA. Recorded for this sample are more than 150,000 clones; around 92% of them occurred a single time. Roughly 10% of the sample is in the top ten clones.

The sequence came from an adult in good health. Material: peripheral blood, obtained on day 0 of AZD1222 vaccination. This chain joins TRBV18 to TRBJ1-5, and 7 junction bases match TRBD1. The CDR3 protein sequence reads: CASSPQTGLSNQPQHF. The DNA sequence is TGTGCCAGCTCACCGCAGACAGGGTTGAGCAATCAGCCCCAGCATTTT.